The 7 T cell receptor beta chains below come from one sample, sequenced in a study of blood T cells in healthy people across ages. PCR was performed a second time for about 7 to 11 cycles using a sample-barcoded 5' primer and a J-beta primer mix. TCRdb processed the 5' RACE reads anew with MiXCR; each CDR3 protein has one entry. The table has 710,000 or so distinct CDR3 sequences, approximately 22% seen once. Input material: blood. The receptors were gathered from a man in his 70s in good health.

This clonotype was observed a handful of times. V and J are TRBV20-1 and TRBJ1-2, with TRBD1 matching 9 bases. There are 12 residues in the CDR3. From germline, CDR1 is DFQATT and CDR2 SNEGSKA (reference sequence). Trimming cost V 5 bases and J 3 bases; bases outside gene matches: 1. The CDR3 loop is CSADRGYYGYTF. In nucleotides, the CDR3 is TGCAGTGCTGACAGGGGGTACTATGGCTACACCTTC.

V and J are TRBV29-1 and TRBJ2-3, with 10 bases matching TRBD2. J gave up 5 bases and V 8 bases, and 7 bases lay outside the gene matches. CDR1 SQVTM and CDR2 ANQGSEA come from the germline V gene. This CDR3 spans 13 amino acids. The DNA for the CDR3 is TGCAGCACCCTAGCGGGAGCAGGAGATACGCAGTATTTT. Its protein product is CSTLAGAGDTQYF.

V and J are TRBV12-3 or TRBV12-4 and TRBJ1-1, with D perhaps matching TRBD1 (6 bases). This CDR3 spans 15 amino acids. The germline V and J ends were trimmed by 3 bases and 5 bases, with 16 bases remaining between them. This CDR3 is CASSLQGVGATEAFF. As DNA, the CDR3 is TGTGCCAGCAGTTTGCAGGGTGTGGGGGCTACTGAAGCTTTCTTT.

At least ten counts were recorded for this clonotype. This chain connects TRBV3-1 to TRBJ2-1; 9 nucleotides match TRBD2. The CDR3 runs 17 residues. With 1 base clipped from V and 4 bases from J, the junction kept 8 bases outside the gene matches. CDR1 is LGHDT, CDR2 YNNKEL, per germline (reference sequence). Here the CDR3 reads CASSQGWASGAYNEQFF. The CDR3 bases are TGTGCCAGCAGCCAAGGTTGGGCTAGCGGGGCGTACAATGAGCAGTTCTTC.

The chain has TRBV7-7 and TRBJ2-1; TRBD1 agrees at 8 bases. In germline, CDR1 is SSHAT, CDR2 FNYEAQ (reference sequence). V lost 5 bases and J lost 10; bases outside the gene matches: 13. The CDR3 has 15 amino acids. As DNA, the CDR3 is TGTGCCAGCAGCCCAGAAGCAACAGGGGGACAAGAGCAGTTCTTC. This encodes CASSPEATGGQEQFF.

This clonotype came up once. The gene calls are TRBV18 and TRBJ1-2; TRBD1 might be the D (6 bases). The CDR3 is 15 residues long. Germline V gene sequence: CDR1 KGHSH, CDR2 LQKENI. V shed 1 base and J shed 0 bases, with 9 bases lying between them. CDR3: CASSPLDRSNYGYTF. The CDR3 nucleotides are TGTGCCAGCTCACCACTGGACAGATCTAACTATGGCTACACCTTC. Looking up the rest from reference TRBV18 and TRBJ1-2 gives the full variable domain: NAGVMQNPRHLVRRRGQEARLRCSPMKGHSHVYWYRQLPEEGLKFMVYLQKENIIDESGMPKERFSAEFPKEGPSILRIQQVVRGDSAAYFCASSPLDRSNYGYTFGSGTRLTVV.

The CDR3 loop is CASSPGTAFYNSPLHF. CDR3 coding DNA: TGTGCCAGCAGTCCCGGGACAGCTTTCTATAATTCACCCCTCCACTTT. The chain recombines TRBV12-3 or TRBV12-4 with TRBJ1-6; TRBD1 agrees at 7 bases. Trimming at V came to 5 bases and at J to 3 bases, leaving 7 bases not matched to a gene. The CDR3 spans 16 residues.